Below, 2 T cell receptor beta chains from the same sample are listed, as sequenced in a study of blood T cell repertoires in COVID-19. Here immunoSEQ multiplex PCR was the method, and the copy in TCRdb shows in-frame clones only, minus some. The data hold roughly 71,000 clones, with 80% to 85% observed a single time. Material for sequencing was peripheral blood. The receptors were gathered from a man aged 50-60 years with active COVID-19.

This sequence joins TRBV25-1 and TRBJ1-3, with a tentative D call TRBD1 (5 bases). Per the germline V gene, CDR1 is MGHDK and CDR2 is SYGVNS. The CDR3 sequence is 15 residues long. V lost 4 bases and J lost 0, with 10 bases in between. In DNA form, the CDR3 reads TGTGCCAGCAGTGTGTGGGGACTCTCTGGAAACACCATATATTTT. It is translated as CASSVWGLSGNTIYF.

The rearrangement joins TRBV9 to TRBJ2-2; 8 nucleotides align to TRBD1. CDR1 and CDR2 from the germline V gene are SGDLS and YYNGEE. CDR3 size: 23 residues. The junction had 29 bases not matched to a gene; V was cut back by 4 bases and J by 3 bases. CDR3 nucleotide sequence: TGTGCCAGCAGCCCCTTGGGAGCAGGGGGCTTCCACTCGGAAATTCGTTACACCGGGGAGCTGTTTTTT. Protein sequence: CASSPLGAGGFHSEIRYTGELFF.